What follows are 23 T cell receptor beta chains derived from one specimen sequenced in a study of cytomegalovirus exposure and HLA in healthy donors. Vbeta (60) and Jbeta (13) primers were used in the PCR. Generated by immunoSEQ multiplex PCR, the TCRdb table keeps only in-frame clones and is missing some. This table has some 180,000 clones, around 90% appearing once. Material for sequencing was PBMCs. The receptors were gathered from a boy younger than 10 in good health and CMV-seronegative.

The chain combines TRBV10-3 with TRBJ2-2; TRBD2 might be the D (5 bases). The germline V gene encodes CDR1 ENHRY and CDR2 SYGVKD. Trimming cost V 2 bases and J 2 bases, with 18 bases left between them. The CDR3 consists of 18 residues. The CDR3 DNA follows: TGTGCCATCAGTGAGAGGAGGACCTTTTCGACCAACACCGGGGAGCTGTTTTTT. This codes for CAISERRTFSTNTGELFF.

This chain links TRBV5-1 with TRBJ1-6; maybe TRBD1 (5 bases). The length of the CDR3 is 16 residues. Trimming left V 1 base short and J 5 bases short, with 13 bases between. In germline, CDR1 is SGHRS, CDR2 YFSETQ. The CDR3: CASSLRPTENNSPLHF. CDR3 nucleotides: TGCGCCAGCAGCTTGAGGCCGACAGAAAATAATTCACCCCTCCACTTT. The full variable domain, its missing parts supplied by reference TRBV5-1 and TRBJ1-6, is KAGVTQTPRYLIKTRGQQVTLSCSPISGHRSVSWYQQTPGQGLQFLFEYFSETQRNKGNFPGRFSGRQFSNSRSEMNVSTLELGDSALYLCASSLRPTENNSPLHFGNGTRLTVT.

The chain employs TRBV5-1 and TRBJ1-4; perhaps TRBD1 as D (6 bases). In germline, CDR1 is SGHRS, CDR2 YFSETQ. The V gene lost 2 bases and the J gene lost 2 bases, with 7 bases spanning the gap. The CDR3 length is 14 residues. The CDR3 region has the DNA TGCGCCAGCAGCTTAAGGGGGACTAATGAAAAACTGTTTTTT. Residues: CASSLRGTNEKLFF. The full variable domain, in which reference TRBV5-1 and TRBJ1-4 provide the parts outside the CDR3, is KAGVTQTPRYLIKTRGQQVTLSCSPISGHRSVSWYQQTPGQGLQFLFEYFSETQRNKGNFPGRFSGRQFSNSRSEMNVSTLELGDSALYLCASSLRGTNEKLFFGSGTQLSVL.

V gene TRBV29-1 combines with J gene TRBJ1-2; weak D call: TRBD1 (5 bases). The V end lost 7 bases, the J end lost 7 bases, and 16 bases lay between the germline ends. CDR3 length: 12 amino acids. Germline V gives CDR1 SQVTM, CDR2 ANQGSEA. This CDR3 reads CSALPIRAGYTF. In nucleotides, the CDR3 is TGCAGCGCTCTCCCAATCAGGGCTGGCTACACCTTC.

CDR3: CAIFSGEDSYEQYF. The DNA of the CDR3 is TGTGCCATCTTTTCTGGGGAGGACTCCTACGAGCAGTACTTC. This chain links TRBV10-3 with TRBJ2-7; perhaps TRBD2 as D (6 bases). The V gene lost 8 bases and the J gene lost 0 bases, with 14 bases spanning the gap. Germline loops: CDR1 ENHRY, CDR2 SYGVKD. CDR3 length: 14 amino acids.

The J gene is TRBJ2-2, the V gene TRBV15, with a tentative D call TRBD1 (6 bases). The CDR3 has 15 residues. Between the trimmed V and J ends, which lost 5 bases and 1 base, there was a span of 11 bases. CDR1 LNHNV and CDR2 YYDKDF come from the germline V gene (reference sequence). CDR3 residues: CATSAGVLNTGELFF. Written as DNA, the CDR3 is TGTGCCACCAGCGCAGGGGTCCTGAACACCGGGGAGCTGTTTTTT.

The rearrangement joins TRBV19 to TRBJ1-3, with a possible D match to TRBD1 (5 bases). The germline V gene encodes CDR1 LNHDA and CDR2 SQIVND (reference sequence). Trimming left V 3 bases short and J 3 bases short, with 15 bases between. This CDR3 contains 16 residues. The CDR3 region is CASSIKGPNSGNTIYF. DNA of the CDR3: TGTGCCAGTAGTATCAAGGGGCCAAACAGTGGAAACACCATATATTTT.

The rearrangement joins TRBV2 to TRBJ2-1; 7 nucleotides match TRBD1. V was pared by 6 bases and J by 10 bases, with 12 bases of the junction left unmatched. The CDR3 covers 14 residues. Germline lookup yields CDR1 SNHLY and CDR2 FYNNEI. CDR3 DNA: TGTGCCAGCAGCGACAGGGTCTCTCCACACGAGCAGTTCTTC. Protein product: CASSDRVSPHEQFF.

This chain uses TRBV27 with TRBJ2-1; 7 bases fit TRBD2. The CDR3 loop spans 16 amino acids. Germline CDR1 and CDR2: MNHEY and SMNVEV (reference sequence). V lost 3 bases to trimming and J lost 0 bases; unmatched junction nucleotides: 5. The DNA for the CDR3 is TGTGCCAGCAGTTTCAGTCGGGAGGACTCCTACAATGAGCAGTTCTTC. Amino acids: CASSFSREDSYNEQFF.

The CDR3 DNA reads TGTGCCTGGAGTGTAAACAGCCGAGGGTGGTCACCCCTCCACTTT. It codes for CAWSVNSRGWSPLHF. This sequence joins TRBV30 and TRBJ1-6; D is undetermined. Germline lookup yields CDR1 GTSNPN and CDR2 SVGIG (reference sequence). The CDR3 contains 15 residues. V lost 0 bases to trimming and J lost 10 bases, with 16 bases between them.

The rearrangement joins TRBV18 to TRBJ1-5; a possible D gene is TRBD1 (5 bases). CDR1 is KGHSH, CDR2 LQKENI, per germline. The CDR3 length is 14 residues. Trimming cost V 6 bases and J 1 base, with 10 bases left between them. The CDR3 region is CASSHRQSNQPQHF. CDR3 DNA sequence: TGTGCCAGCTCTCACCGACAGAGCAATCAGCCCCAGCATTTT.

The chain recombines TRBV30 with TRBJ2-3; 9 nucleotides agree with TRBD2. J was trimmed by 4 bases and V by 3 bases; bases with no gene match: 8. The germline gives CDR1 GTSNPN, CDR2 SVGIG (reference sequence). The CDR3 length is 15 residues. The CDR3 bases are TGTGCCTGGAGAGTGGGCGGGGGGGCCGCAGATACGCAGTATTTT. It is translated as CAWRVGGGAADTQYF.

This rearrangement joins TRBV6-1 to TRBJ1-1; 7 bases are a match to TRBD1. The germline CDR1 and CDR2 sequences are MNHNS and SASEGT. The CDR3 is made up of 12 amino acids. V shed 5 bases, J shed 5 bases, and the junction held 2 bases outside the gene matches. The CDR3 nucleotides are TGTGCCAGCAGTAACAGGGGAACTGAAGCTTTCTTT. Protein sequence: CASSNRGTEAFF.

The CDR3 DNA is TGCGCCAGCAGCCTTCGGGACAGGGGGCGGTTCGAGCAGTACTTC. Amino acids: CASSLRDRGRFEQYF. V and J are TRBV5-1 and TRBJ2-7; 12 positions match TRBD1. The V gene's germline CDR1 is SGHRS and CDR2 YFSETQ. J was trimmed by 6 bases and V by 4 bases; bases with no gene match: 8. The CDR3 is 15 residues long.

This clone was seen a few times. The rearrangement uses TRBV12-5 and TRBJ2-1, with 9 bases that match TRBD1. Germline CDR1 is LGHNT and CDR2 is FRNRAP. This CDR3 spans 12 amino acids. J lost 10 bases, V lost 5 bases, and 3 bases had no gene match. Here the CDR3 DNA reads TGTGCTAGTGGTGGCGGGACAGGGGAGCAGTTCTTC. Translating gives CASGGGTGEQFF.

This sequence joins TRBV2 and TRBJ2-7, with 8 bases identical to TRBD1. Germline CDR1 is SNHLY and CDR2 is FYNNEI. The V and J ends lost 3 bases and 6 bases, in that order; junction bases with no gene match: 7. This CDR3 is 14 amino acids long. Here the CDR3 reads CASSDARGLSEQYF. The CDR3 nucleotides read TGTGCCAGCAGTGATGCCAGGGGGCTTAGCGAGCAGTACTTC.

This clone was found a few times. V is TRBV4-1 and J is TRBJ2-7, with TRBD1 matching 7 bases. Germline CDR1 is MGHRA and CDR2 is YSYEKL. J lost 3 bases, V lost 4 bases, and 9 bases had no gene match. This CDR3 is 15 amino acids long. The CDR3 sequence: CASSRTVGQYYEQYF. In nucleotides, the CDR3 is TGCGCCAGCAGCCGGACAGTGGGACAGTACTACGAGCAGTACTTC.

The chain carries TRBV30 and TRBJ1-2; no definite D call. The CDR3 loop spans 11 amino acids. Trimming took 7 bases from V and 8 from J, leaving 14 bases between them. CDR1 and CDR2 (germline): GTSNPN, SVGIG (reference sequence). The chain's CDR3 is CAFWRPSGYTF. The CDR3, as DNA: TGTGCCTTTTGGAGGCCGTCCGGCTACACCTTC.

The CDR3 coding sequence is TGCGCCAGCAGCCAAGCTACCGGGGATGAAAAACTGTTTTTT. Translation gives CASSQATGDEKLFF. The rearrangement joins TRBV4-1 to TRBJ1-4, with D hard to call. Germline CDR1 is MGHRA and CDR2 is YSYEKL. This CDR3 has 14 amino acids. The V gene lost 1 base and the J gene lost 6 bases, with 9 bases spanning the gap.

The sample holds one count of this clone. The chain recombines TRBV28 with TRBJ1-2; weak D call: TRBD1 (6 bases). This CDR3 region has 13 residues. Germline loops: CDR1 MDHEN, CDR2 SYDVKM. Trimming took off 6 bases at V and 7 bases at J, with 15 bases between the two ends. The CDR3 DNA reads TGTGCCAGCAGCCAGCGGGGGGCGCGTGGCTACACCTTC. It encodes CASSQRGARGYTF.

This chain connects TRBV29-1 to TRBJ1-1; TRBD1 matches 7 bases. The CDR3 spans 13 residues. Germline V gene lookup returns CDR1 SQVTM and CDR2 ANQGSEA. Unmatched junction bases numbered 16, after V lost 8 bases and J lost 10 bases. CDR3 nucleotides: TGCAGCACGTCTCCGGGACAGAGCGATATAGCTTTCTTT. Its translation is CSTSPGQSDIAFF.

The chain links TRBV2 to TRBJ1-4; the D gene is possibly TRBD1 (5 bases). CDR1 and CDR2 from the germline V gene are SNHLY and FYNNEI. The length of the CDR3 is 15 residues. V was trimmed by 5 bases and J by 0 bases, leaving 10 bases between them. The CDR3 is CASSRAGATNEKLFF. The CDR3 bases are TGTGCCAGCAGTAGGGCGGGGGCAACTAATGAAAAACTGTTTTTT.

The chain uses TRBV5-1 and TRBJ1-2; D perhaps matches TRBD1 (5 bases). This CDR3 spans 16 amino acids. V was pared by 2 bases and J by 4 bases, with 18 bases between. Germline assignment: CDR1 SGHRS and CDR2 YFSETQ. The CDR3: CASSFLLRDSTYGYTF. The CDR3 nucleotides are TGCGCCAGCAGCTTTCTCTTGCGGGACTCTACCTATGGCTACACCTTC.